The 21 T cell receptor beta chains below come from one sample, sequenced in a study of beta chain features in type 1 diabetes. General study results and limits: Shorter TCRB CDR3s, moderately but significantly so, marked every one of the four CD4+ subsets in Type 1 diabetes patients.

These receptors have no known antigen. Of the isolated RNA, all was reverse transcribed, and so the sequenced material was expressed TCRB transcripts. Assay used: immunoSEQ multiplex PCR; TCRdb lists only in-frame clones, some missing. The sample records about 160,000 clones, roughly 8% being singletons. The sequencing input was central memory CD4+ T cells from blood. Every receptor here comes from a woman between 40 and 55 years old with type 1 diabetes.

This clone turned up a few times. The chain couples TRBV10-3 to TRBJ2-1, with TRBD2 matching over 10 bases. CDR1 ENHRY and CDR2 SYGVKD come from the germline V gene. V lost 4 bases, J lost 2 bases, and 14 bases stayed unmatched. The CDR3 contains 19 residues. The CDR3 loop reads CAISGGGASGRPTYNEQFF. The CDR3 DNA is TGTGCCATCAGTGGTGGGGGGGCTAGCGGGAGACCTACCTACAATGAGCAGTTCTTC.

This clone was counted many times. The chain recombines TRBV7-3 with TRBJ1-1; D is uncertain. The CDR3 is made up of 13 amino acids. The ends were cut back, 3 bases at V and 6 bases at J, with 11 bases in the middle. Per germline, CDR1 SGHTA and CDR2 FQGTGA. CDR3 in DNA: TGTGCCAGCAGCTTGAAGGGCGGGGCTGAAGCTTTCTTT. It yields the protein CASSLKGGAEAFF.

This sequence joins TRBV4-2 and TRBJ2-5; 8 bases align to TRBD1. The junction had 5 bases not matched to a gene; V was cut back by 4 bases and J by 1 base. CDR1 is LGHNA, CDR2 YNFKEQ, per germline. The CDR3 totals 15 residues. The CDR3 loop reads CASSRPTGAQETQYF. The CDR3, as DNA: TGTGCCAGCAGCCGCCCGACAGGGGCCCAAGAGACCCAGTACTTC.

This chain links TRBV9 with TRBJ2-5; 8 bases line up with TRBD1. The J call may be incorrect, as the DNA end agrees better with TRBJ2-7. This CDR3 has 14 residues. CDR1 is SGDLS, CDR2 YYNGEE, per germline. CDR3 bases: TGTGCCAGCAGCGCGACAGGGGCCCCCTACGAGCAGTACTTC. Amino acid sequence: CASSATGAPYEQYF.

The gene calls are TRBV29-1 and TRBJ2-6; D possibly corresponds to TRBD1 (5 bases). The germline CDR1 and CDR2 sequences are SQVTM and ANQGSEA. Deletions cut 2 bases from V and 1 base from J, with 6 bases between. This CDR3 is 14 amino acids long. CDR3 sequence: CSVETGSGANVLTF. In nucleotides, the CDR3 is TGCAGCGTTGAAACAGGTTCTGGGGCCAACGTCCTGACTTTC.

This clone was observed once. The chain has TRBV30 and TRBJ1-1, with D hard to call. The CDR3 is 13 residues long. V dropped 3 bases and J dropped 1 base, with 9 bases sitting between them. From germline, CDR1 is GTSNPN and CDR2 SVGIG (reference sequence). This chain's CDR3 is CAWRMGRNTEAFF. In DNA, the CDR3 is TGTGCCTGGAGGATGGGGAGGAACACTGAAGCTTTCTTT.

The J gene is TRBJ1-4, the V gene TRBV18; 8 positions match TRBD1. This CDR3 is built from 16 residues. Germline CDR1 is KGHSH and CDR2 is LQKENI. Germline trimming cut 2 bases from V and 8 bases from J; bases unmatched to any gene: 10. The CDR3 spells CASSPVPGTGQEKLFF. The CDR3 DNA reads TGTGCCAGCTCACCAGTCCCGGGGACAGGACAAGAAAAACTGTTTTTT.

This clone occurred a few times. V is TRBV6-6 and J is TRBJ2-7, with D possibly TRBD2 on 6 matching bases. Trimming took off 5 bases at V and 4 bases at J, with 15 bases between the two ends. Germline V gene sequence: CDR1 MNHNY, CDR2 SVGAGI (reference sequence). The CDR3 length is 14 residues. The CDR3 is CASSPSQGGYEQYF. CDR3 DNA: TGTGCCAGCAGTCCATCTCAGGGAGGTTACGAGCAGTACTTC.

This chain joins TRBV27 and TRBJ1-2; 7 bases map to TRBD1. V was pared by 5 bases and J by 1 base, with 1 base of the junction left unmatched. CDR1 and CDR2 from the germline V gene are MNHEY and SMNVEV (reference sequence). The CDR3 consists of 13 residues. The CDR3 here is CASSGDSNYGYTF. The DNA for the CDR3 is TGTGCCAGCAGTGGGGACAGTAACTATGGCTACACCTTC.

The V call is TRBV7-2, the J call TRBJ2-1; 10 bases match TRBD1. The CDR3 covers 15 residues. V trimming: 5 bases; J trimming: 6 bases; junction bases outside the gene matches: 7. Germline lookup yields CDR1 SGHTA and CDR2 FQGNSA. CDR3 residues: CASSPRGQGGNEQFF. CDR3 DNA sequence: TGTGCCAGCAGCCCTCGAGGACAGGGGGGCAATGAGCAGTTCTTC.

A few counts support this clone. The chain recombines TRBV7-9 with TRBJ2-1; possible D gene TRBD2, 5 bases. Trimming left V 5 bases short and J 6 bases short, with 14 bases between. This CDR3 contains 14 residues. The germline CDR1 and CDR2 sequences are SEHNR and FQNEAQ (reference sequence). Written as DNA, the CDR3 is TGTGCCAGCAGCCCCGGGGAGCGCGTCAATGAGCAGTTCTTC. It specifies CASSPGERVNEQFF.

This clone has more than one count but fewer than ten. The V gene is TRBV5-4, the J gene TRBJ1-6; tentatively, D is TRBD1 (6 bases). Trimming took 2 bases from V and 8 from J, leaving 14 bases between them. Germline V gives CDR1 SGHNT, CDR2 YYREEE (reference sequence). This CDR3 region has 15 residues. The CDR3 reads CASSLWTAGHSPLHF. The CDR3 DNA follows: TGTGCCAGCAGCTTATGGACAGCGGGGCATTCACCCCTCCACTTT.

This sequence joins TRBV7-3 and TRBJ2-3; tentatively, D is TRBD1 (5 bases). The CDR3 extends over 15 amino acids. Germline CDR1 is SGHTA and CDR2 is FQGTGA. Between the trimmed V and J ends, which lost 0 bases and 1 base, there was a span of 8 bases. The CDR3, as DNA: TGTGCCAGCAGCTTAACAGGGGCCGGCACAGATACGCAGTATTTT. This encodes CASSLTGAGTDTQYF.

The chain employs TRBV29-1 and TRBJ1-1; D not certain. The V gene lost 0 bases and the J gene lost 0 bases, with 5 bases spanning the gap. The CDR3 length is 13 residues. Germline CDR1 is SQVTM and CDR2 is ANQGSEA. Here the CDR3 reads CSVEDEMNTEAFF. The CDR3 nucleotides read TGCAGCGTTGAAGATGAGATGAACACTGAAGCTTTCTTT.

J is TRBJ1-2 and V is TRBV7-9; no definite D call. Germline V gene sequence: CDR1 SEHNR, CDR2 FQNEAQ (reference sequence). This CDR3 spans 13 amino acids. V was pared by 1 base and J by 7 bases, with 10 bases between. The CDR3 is CASSLEGGPGYTF. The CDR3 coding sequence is TGTGCCAGCAGCTTAGAAGGAGGGCCTGGCTACACCTTC. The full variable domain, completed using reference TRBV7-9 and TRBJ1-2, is DTGVSQNPRHKITKRGQNVTFRCDPISEHNRLYWYRQTLGQGPEFLTYFQNEAQLEKSRLLSDRFSAERPKGSFSTLEIQRTEQGDSAMYLCASSLEGGPGYTFGSGTRLTVV.

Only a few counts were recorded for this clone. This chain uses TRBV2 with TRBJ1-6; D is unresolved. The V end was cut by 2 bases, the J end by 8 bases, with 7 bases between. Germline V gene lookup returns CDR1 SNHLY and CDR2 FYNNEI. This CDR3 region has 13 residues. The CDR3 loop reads CASSEPLYSPLHF. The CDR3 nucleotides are TGTGCCAGCAGTGAACCTCTTTATTCACCCCTCCACTTT.

The CDR3 DNA is TGCAGCGCCAACAGGGGTGCCGGGGAGCTGTTTTTT. Protein: CSANRGAGELFF. V gene TRBV29-1 combines with J gene TRBJ2-2; 7 positions match TRBD1. Trimming cost V 7 bases and J 6 bases; bases outside gene matches: 5. Looked up from germline, CDR1 is SQVTM and CDR2 is ANQGSEA. The CDR3 is 12 amino acids.

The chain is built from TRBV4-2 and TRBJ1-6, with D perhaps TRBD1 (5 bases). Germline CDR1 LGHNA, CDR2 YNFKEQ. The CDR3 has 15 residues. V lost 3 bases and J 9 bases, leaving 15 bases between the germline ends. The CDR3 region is CASSQDTSGGSPLHF. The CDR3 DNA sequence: TGTGCCAGCAGCCAGGACACCAGTGGTGGTTCACCCCTCCACTTT.

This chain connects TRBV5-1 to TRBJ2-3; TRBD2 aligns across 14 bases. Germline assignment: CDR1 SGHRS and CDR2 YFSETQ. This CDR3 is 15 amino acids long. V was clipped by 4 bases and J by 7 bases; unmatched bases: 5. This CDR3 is CASSPTSGGAYTQYF. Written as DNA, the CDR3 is TGCGCCAGCAGCCCGACTAGCGGGGGGGCATATACGCAGTATTTT.

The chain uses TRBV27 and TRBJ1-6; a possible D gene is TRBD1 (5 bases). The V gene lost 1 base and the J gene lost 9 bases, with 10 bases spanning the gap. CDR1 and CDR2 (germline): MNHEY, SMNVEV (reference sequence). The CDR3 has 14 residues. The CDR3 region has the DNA TGTGCCAGCAGTTTATTCCCCCAGGGTTCACCCCTCCACTTT. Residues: CASSLFPQGSPLHF.

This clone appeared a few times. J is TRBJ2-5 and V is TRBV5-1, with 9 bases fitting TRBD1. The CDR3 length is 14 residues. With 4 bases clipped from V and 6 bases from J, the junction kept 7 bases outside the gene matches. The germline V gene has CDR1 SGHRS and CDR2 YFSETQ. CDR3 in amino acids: CASSPQDRGKTQYF. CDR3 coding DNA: TGCGCCAGCAGCCCCCAGGACAGGGGCAAGACCCAGTACTTC.